Listed here are 9 T cell receptor beta chains from one sample, sequenced in a study of T cell responses to AZD1222 COVID-19 vaccine. Libraries were prepared by immunoSEQ multiplex PCR; TCRdb keeps only in-frame clonotypes and omits some of them. The profile shows approximately 44,000 clones, 60% to 85% of them singletons. Sequenced here: peripheral blood, sampled on day 0 of AZD1222 vaccination. The origin of the receptors is an adult in good health.

The CDR3 is CASSPRTGGIYTQYF. DNA for the CDR3: TGTGCCAGCAGCCCGAGGACAGGGGGCATATATACGCAGTATTTT. This chain joins TRBV11-3 and TRBJ2-3, with TRBD1 matching 11 bases. The CDR3 length is 15 residues. CDR1 SGHNT and CDR2 YENEEA come from the germline V gene. V lost 5 bases, J lost 7 bases, and 8 bases stayed unmatched.

The CDR3: CASSPLTGMNTEAFF. CDR3 DNA sequence: TGTGCCAGCAGCCCACTGACAGGAATGAACACTGAAGCTTTCTTT. J is TRBJ1-1 and V is TRBV5-8, with D maybe TRBD1 (6 bases). Trimming left V 4 bases short and J 0 bases short, with 13 bases between. Looked up from germline, CDR1 is SGHTS and CDR2 is YDEGEE. CDR3 length equals 15 residues.

V is TRBV5-6 and J is TRBJ1-4; the D is unclear. The CDR3 runs to 15 residues. In germline, CDR1 is SGHDT, CDR2 YYEEEE. V shed 0 bases and J shed 6 bases, with 12 bases lying between them. The CDR3 DNA follows: TGTGCCAGCAGCTTGGACCCGGGTCCGGATGAAAAACTGTTTTTT. This sequence encodes CASSLDPGPDEKLFF.

This chain connects TRBV4-3 to TRBJ1-3; perhaps TRBD1 as D (6 bases). The CDR3 is 17 residues long. V was clipped by 1 base and J by 4 bases, with 17 bases between them. Germline V gene data show CDR1 as LGHNA and CDR2 as YSLEER. CDR3 in DNA: TGCGCCAGCAGCCAAGGAGTGGGACAAACTCTGGGAAACACCATATATTTT. This encodes CASSQGVGQTLGNTIYF.

The chain carries TRBV2 and TRBJ1-1, with a weak D call TRBD1 (6 bases). CDR1 is SNHLY, CDR2 FYNNEI, per germline. The CDR3 has 13 amino acids. The V and J ends lost 6 bases and 11 bases respectively, with 19 bases between them. CDR3 nucleotides: TGTGCCAGCAGGGCCCCGGTTGGGGACACGGCTTTCTTT. Translating gives CASRAPVGDTAFF.

The table lists this clone with a few counts. V gene TRBV30 combines with J gene TRBJ1-6; D perhaps matches TRBD1 (5 bases). This CDR3 spans 13 amino acids. Trimming removed 5 bases from V and 10 bases from J, with 15 bases in between. Per the germline V gene, CDR1 is GTSNPN and CDR2 is SVGIG (reference sequence). This chain's CDR3 is CAWGRGRDSPLHF. The CDR3 nucleotides are TGTGCCTGGGGGAGGGGAAGGGACTCACCCCTCCACTTT.

This chain joins TRBV6-6 and TRBJ1-2; 10 bases agree with TRBD1. Germline CDR1 and CDR2: MNHNY and SVGAGI (reference sequence). The CDR3 length is 15 residues. The trim removed 6 bases at V and 4 bases at J, leaving 8 bases unmatched. CDR3 nucleotide sequence: TGTGCCAGCAGAACGGGGACAGGGGTTACCTATGGCTACACCTTC. The encoded protein is CASRTGTGVTYGYTF.

The chain joins TRBV15 to TRBJ2-3; the D gene is possibly TRBD1 (6 bases). V lost 3 bases and J lost 3, with 13 bases in between. Per germline, CDR1 LNHNV and CDR2 YYDKDF (reference sequence). This CDR3 is 15 amino acids long. CDR3 sequence: CATSRTGMSTDTQYF. The CDR3 nucleotides read TGTGCCACCAGCAGGACAGGAATGTCGACAGATACGCAGTATTTT.

The chain employs TRBV5-1 and TRBJ1-4, with D perhaps matching TRBD1 (5 bases). Germline CDR1 and CDR2: SGHRS and YFSETQ. Trimming pared 2 bases from V and 8 bases from J, leaving 10 bases between. The CDR3 is 13 amino acids. The CDR3 sequence is CASSLGAEEKLFF. CDR3 in DNA: TGCGCCAGCAGCTTAGGGGCGGAAGAAAAACTGTTTTTT. Filled out from reference TRBV5-1 and TRBJ1-4, the complete variable domain reads KAGVTQTPRYLIKTRGQQVTLSCSPISGHRSVSWYQQTPGQGLQFLFEYFSETQRNKGNFPGRFSGRQFSNSRSEMNVSTLELGDSALYLCASSLGAEEKLFFGSGTQLSVL.